This TCR beta chain came from a study of cytomegalovirus exposure and HLA in healthy donors. Study findings and constraints: Usually a TCR sequence was rare, but some public TCRs were found in many donors.

Notes on this clone: Antigen specificity is unknown.

Sequencing used immunoSEQ multiplex PCR; TCRdb keeps in-frame clones, though not all of them. Of around 130,000 clones detected, about 90% appear once; the ten largest clones hold 3% to 4%. It was the approximately 120-subject validation cohort, separate from the approximately 700-subject first cohort, to which the donors belonged. The sequence came from a man under 40 in good health and CMV-seronegative. The sequencing input was PBMCs.

CDR3 sequence reads: CASSLGGQSYNQPQHF. In DNA, the CDR3 is TGCGCCAGCAGCTTGGGGGGGCAAAGTTACAATCAGCCCCAGCATTTT. This sequence joins TRBV5-1 and TRBJ1-5, with a tentative D call TRBD1 (6 bases). There are 16 residues in the CDR3. Germline values: CDR1 SGHRS, CDR2 YFSETQ. V lost 0 bases and J 3 bases, leaving 13 bases between the germline ends. The full variable domain, with the rest looked up from reference TRBV5-1 and TRBJ1-5, is KAGVTQTPRYLIKTRGQQVTLSCSPISGHRSVSWYQQTPGQGLQFLFEYFSETQRNKGNFPGRFSGRQFSNSRSEMNVSTLELGDSALYLCASSLGGQSYNQPQHFGDGTRLSIL.